These 26 T cell receptor beta chains came from one sample sequenced in a study of identical twins. MiXCR, applied by TCRdb to the 5' RACE reads, yields one record per CDR3 protein. The data contain around 550,000 distinct CDR3 sequences, approximately 14% of them singletons. The same data also contributed to another study, on yellow fever vaccine responses in identical twins.

The sequenced sample was CD4+ T cells sorted from blood. These receptors were taken from a woman aged 18-29 years in good health.

This clonotype was observed a few times. The gene calls are TRBV5-1 and TRBJ2-1; 14 bases are shared with TRBD2. The CDR3 is made up of 18 amino acids. J lost 4 bases, V lost 3 bases, and 9 bases had no gene match. Germline values: CDR1 SGHRS, CDR2 YFSETQ. The chain's CDR3 is CASSSGLAGVFGYNEQFF. DNA for the CDR3: TGCGCCAGCAGCTCGGGACTAGCGGGAGTTTTTGGGTACAATGAGCAGTTCTTC.

This clonotype showed up just a few times. The genes are TRBV4-1 and TRBJ2-7; no reliable D call. V was clipped by 0 bases and J by 6 bases, with 12 bases between them. CDR1 and CDR2 from the germline V gene are MGHRA and YSYEKL. The CDR3 is 14 residues long. DNA for the CDR3: TGCGCCAGCAGCCAAGATCCCCGGACGTCCGAGCAGTACGTC. It is translated as CASSQDPRTSEQYV.

This chain links TRBV12-3 or TRBV12-4 with TRBJ1-6; no clear D gene. Trimming took off 11 bases at V and 6 bases at J, with 32 bases between the two ends. The CDR3 sequence is 19 residues long. DNA for the CDR3: TGTGCCTTCAGTTTACAGTCGGTGGCAGGCCGATCACTTAATTCACCCCTCCACTTT. Protein sequence: CAFSLQSVAGRSLNSPLHF.

This clonotype occurred a few times. The chain couples TRBV24-1 to TRBJ2-1; D possibly matches TRBD1 or TRBD2 (5 bases each). Germline V gene sequence: CDR1 KGHDR, CDR2 SFDVKD. This CDR3 is 13 amino acids long. V lost 5 bases, J lost 6 bases, and 10 bases lay in between. The DNA for the CDR3 is TGTGCCACCAGTGGGGGGTCCCCCAATGAGCAGTTCTTC. It encodes CATSGGSPNEQFF.

V and J are TRBV28 and TRBJ2-5; 10 positions agree with TRBD2. CDR3 length: 17 amino acids. Germline V gives CDR1 MDHEN, CDR2 SYDVKM. Trimming at V came to 4 bases and at J to 5 bases, leaving 13 bases not matched to a gene. Written as DNA, the CDR3 is TGTGCCAGCAGTTGGGGACGTCTTAGCGGGAGGAGGGAGACCCAGTACTTC. Protein product: CASSWGRLSGRRETQYF. Using reference TRBV28 and TRBJ2-5 for the parts outside the CDR3, the full variable domain is DVKVTQSSRYLVKRTGEKVFLECVQDMDHENMFWYRQDPGLGLRLIYFSYDVKMKEKGDIPEGYSVSREKKERFSLILESASTNQTSMYLCASSWGRLSGRRETQYFGPGTRLLVL.

This clonotype was counted between two and nine times. The CDR3 DNA reads TGTGCCAGCTCACCAGCTCCGGGGGGTACTACCTACAATGAGCAGTTCTTC. Translation: CASSPAPGGTTYNEQFF. The chain combines TRBV18 with TRBJ2-1; 7 bases align to TRBD2. V gave up 2 bases and J gave up 2 bases; unmatched junction bases: 9. Germline assignment: CDR1 KGHSH and CDR2 LQKENI. The CDR3 has 17 residues.

This clonotype was detected many times. The chain joins TRBV11-2 to TRBJ2-7, with no clear D. The CDR3 is made up of 14 amino acids. Trimming took off 0 bases at V and 0 bases at J, with 6 bases between the two ends. Germline assignment: CDR1 SGHAT and CDR2 FQNNGV. The CDR3 loop is CASSLDRSSYEQYF. The CDR3 DNA is TGTGCCAGCAGCTTAGATCGGTCCTCCTACGAGCAGTACTTC.

This clonotype was observed a handful of times. The J gene is TRBJ1-1, the V gene TRBV6-1, with D hard to call. Trimming took off 3 bases at V and 1 base at J, with 9 bases between the two ends. The CDR3 consists of 14 residues. Germline values: CDR1 MNHNS, CDR2 SASEGT. Written as DNA, the CDR3 is TGTGCCAGCAGTGAGTCCTCACAGAACACTGAAGCTTTCTTT. Amino acids: CASSESSQNTEAFF.

CDR3 region: CASSLGGSITGELFF. Written as DNA, the CDR3 is TGCGCCAGCAGCTTGGGAGGGTCGATCACCGGGGAGCTGTTTTTT. This rearrangement joins TRBV5-1 to TRBJ2-2; TRBD2 might be the D (5 bases). Trimming removed 0 bases at V and 4 bases at J, with 10 bases between. The germline CDR1 and CDR2 sequences are SGHRS and YFSETQ. The CDR3 loop spans 15 amino acids.

This clonotype was seen repeatedly, ten times or more. The rearrangement links TRBV20-1 to TRBJ2-5; the D is unclear. This CDR3 contains 13 residues. Germline V gene sequence: CDR1 DFQATT, CDR2 SNEGSKA (reference sequence). With 0 bases removed from V and 0 bases from J, the gap between germline ends came to 5 bases. The CDR3 nucleotides are TGCAGTGCTAGAGACCCGAACCAAGAGACCCAGTACTTC. Protein product: CSARDPNQETQYF.

This clonotype has just a few counts. The chain uses TRBV7-9 and TRBJ1-1; D is unclear. CDR3 length: 13 residues. Germline V gene lookup returns CDR1 SEHNR and CDR2 FQNEAQ (reference sequence). The V and J ends lost 3 bases and 5 bases respectively, with 10 bases between them. This CDR3 is CASSLQERTEAFF. CDR3 DNA: TGTGCCAGCAGCTTGCAAGAACGGACTGAAGCTTTCTTT.

This clonotype was observed many times. V usage is TRBV12-3 or TRBV12-4 and J usage is TRBJ2-2; 9 positions agree with TRBD1. This CDR3 region has 14 residues. V lost 6 bases to trimming and J lost 5 bases; unmatched junction nucleotides: 4. The CDR3 DNA reads as TGTGCCAGCAGACCGGGACAGGGAACCGGGGAGCTGTTTTTT. Encoded protein: CASRPGQGTGELFF.

This clonotype occurred a few times. The gene calls are TRBV18 and TRBJ2-7; D may match TRBD1 or TRBD2 (6 bases each). Trimming cost V 3 bases and J 6 bases, with 12 bases left between them. CDR3 length: 13 amino acids. Germline V CDR1 and CDR2: KGHSH, LQKENI. CDR3 sequence (DNA): TGTGCCAGCTCACCTTCCTCGGGGGCCGAGCAGTACTTC. This codes for CASSPSSGAEQYF.

This clonotype showed up many times. The gene calls are TRBV7-9 and TRBJ2-3; D unresolved. CDR3 length equals 17 residues. Germline CDR1 SEHNR, CDR2 FQNEAQ (reference sequence). V dropped 1 base and J dropped 2 bases, with 16 bases sitting between them. The CDR3 spells CASSLEGMTPSTDTQYF. CDR3 bases: TGTGCCAGCAGCTTAGAGGGAATGACACCTTCCACAGATACGCAGTATTTT.

This chain joins TRBV7-8 and TRBJ1-5, with D possibly being TRBD1 (5 bases). The CDR3 length is 15 residues. Between the trimmed V and J ends, which lost 0 bases and 3 bases, there was a span of 9 bases. Per the germline V gene, CDR1 is SGHVS and CDR2 is FQNEAQ. CDR3 nucleotide sequence: TGTGCCAGCAGCTTAGCCAGGGTTAACAATCAGCCCCAGCATTTT. This codes for CASSLARVNNQPQHF.

In this sample, this clonotype turned up many times. V and J are TRBV29-1 and TRBJ2-3; D possibly corresponds to TRBD2 (5 bases). V dropped 6 bases and J dropped 2 bases, with 18 bases sitting between them. The V gene's germline CDR1 is SQVTM and CDR2 ANQGSEA. The CDR3 is 15 amino acids. The CDR3 nucleotides are TGCAGCGTCCTCCACGAGCGGCGTATCACAGATACGCAGTATTTT. Its protein product is CSVLHERRITDTQYF.

This clonotype was counted ten times or more. V usage is TRBV24-1 and J usage is TRBJ2-1; TRBD2 matches at 7 bases. Germline CDR1 and CDR2: KGHDR and SFDVKD. This CDR3 comprises 14 residues. V dropped 5 bases and J dropped 5; count of bases not matched to a gene: 5. The CDR3: CATSGGGIDNEQFF. CDR3 DNA sequence: TGTGCCACCAGTGGGGGGGGTATCGACAATGAGCAGTTCTTC.

This clonotype was seen only a few times. V and J are TRBV29-1 and TRBJ2-1, with 13 bases identical to TRBD2. The CDR3 is made up of 13 amino acids. Germline trimming cut 4 bases from V and 8 bases from J; bases unmatched to any gene: 2. The germline V gene encodes CDR1 SQVTM and CDR2 ANQGSEA. The CDR3 DNA is TGCAGCGTTGGGACTAGCGGGAGTGATGAGCAGTTCTTC. It translates to CSVGTSGSDEQFF.

This clonotype was counted between two and nine times. The chain has TRBV28 and TRBJ2-4; no firm D call. The germline CDR1 and CDR2 sequences are MDHEN and SYDVKM. The V end was cut by 5 bases, the J end by 0 bases, with 8 bases between. This CDR3 is 14 amino acids long. CDR3 bases: TGTGCCAGCAGTACCACACTAGCCAAAAACATTCAGTACTTC. Translated, it gives CASSTTLAKNIQYF.

This clonotype was seen a few times. This sequence joins TRBV10-3 and TRBJ2-2; D unresolved. The CDR3 contains 12 residues. Deletions cut 8 bases from V and 0 bases from J, with 4 bases between. CDR1 and CDR2 from the germline V gene are ENHRY and SYGVKD. CDR3 loop: CAIATNTGELFF. The CDR3 nucleotides read TGTGCCATCGCTACGAACACCGGGGAGCTGTTTTTT.

This clonotype showed up just a few times. The V call is TRBV29-1, the J call TRBJ1-3; D is unclear. CDR1 is SQVTM and CDR2 is ANQGSEA in the germline V gene. Trimming stripped 6 bases from V and 4 bases from J, with 13 bases between. This CDR3 has 13 amino acids. The CDR3 loop reads CSVQRDLGNTIYF. The CDR3 nucleotides are TGCAGCGTCCAAAGGGATTTAGGAAACACCATATATTTT.

This rearrangement joins TRBV11-2 to TRBJ2-7; 9 bases match TRBD1. The CDR3 sequence is 16 residues long. Losses at the gene ends were 3 bases for V and 1 base for J; bases not matched to a gene: 7. Germline V gives CDR1 SGHAT, CDR2 FQNNGV. The CDR3 spells CASSFGTGGFSYEQYV. The CDR3 nucleotides are TGTGCCAGCAGCTTTGGAACAGGGGGCTTTTCCTACGAGCAGTACGTC.

This chain joins TRBV5-6 and TRBJ2-7; no definite D call. The germline gives CDR1 SGHDT, CDR2 YYEEEE. CDR3 size: 12 residues. V lost 5 bases and J 3 bases, leaving 9 bases between the germline ends. CDR3 coding DNA: TGTGCCAGCAGTGAACACCTCTACGAGCAGTACGTC. Translation: CASSEHLYEQYV.

The chain joins TRBV7-6 to TRBJ2-3; the D gene could be TRBD1 or TRBD2 (5 bases each). The CDR3 has 15 residues. The V end was cut by 6 bases, the J end by 8 bases, with 21 bases between. Germline-derived CDR1 and CDR2 are SGHVS and FNYEAQ. Here the CDR3 DNA reads TGTGCCAGCAGTTTCCCCGGGACGCGGTTAGGTACGCAGTATTTT. Translation: CASSFPGTRLGTQYF.

The V call is TRBV7-2, the J call TRBJ2-3; weak D call: TRBD2 (6 bases). Trimming took 0 bases from V and 7 from J, leaving 8 bases between them. The CDR3 totals 13 residues. The germline V gene has CDR1 SGHTA and CDR2 FQGNSA. CDR3 in amino acids: CASSLAEGYTQYF. DNA of the CDR3: TGTGCCAGCAGCTTAGCGGAGGGATATACGCAGTATTTT. The full variable domain, in which reference TRBV7-2 and TRBJ2-3 provide the parts outside the CDR3, is GAGVSQSPSNKVTEKGKDVELRCDPISGHTALYWYRQSLGQGLEFLIYFQGNSAPDKSGLPSDRFSAERTGGSVSTLTIQRTQQEDSAVYLCASSLAEGYTQYFGPGTRLTVL.

This clonotype was observed a few times. This rearrangement joins TRBV20-1 to TRBJ2-1; 11 positions match TRBD2. V gave up 2 bases and J gave up 2 bases; unmatched junction bases: 5. Germline CDR1 DFQATT, CDR2 SNEGSKA (reference sequence). The CDR3 loop spans 16 amino acids. This chain's CDR3 is CSARPLAGATYNEQFF. CDR3 coding DNA: TGCAGTGCTAGACCACTAGCGGGAGCTACCTACAATGAGCAGTTCTTC.